This TCR beta chain emerged from a study of blood T cell repertoires in COVID-19. Study-level information: From the United States, Italy and Spain came samples of acute and convalescent COVID-19. PBMCs, B-cell-depleted T cells, or T cells provided the cDNA or gDNA that made up the material.

This CDR3 spans 11 amino acids. V lost 6 bases to trimming and J lost 0 bases, with 2 bases between them. Germline assignment: CDR1 LNHDA and CDR2 SQIVND (reference sequence). During active infection, Seattle patients enrolled and were then monitored through disease. In the original analysis: Amplified reference gene primers provided the basis for estimating nucleated cell counts. The protocol was immunoSEQ multiplex PCR, while the TCRdb copy is restricted to in-frame clones and leaves out a portion. That table furnishes V, J and clone size, whereas the DNA furnished D and trimming. This sample has roughly 87,000 clones; roughly 84% occur once, and the top ten carry approximately 3%.

The chain couples TRBV19 to TRBJ2-5; D not certain. The TCR comes from an elderly woman with COVID-19, enrolled during active disease. The source material was peripheral blood. The CDR3 DNA follows: TGTGCCAGTAGCTACCAAGAGACCCAGTACTTC. Its translation is CASSYQETQYF.